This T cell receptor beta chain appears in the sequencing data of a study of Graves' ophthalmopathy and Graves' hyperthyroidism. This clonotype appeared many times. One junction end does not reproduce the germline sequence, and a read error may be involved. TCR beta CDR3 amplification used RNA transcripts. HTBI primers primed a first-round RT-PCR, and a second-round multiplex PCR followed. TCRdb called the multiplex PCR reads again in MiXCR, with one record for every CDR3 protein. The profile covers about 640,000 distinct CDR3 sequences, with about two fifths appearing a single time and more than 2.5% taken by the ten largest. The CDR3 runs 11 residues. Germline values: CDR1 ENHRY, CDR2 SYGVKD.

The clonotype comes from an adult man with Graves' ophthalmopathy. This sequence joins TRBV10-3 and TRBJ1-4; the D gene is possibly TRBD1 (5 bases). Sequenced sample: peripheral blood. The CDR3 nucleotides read TGTGCCAGCAGTTACGGGACGGCCGACTTTTTT. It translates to CASSYGTADFF.